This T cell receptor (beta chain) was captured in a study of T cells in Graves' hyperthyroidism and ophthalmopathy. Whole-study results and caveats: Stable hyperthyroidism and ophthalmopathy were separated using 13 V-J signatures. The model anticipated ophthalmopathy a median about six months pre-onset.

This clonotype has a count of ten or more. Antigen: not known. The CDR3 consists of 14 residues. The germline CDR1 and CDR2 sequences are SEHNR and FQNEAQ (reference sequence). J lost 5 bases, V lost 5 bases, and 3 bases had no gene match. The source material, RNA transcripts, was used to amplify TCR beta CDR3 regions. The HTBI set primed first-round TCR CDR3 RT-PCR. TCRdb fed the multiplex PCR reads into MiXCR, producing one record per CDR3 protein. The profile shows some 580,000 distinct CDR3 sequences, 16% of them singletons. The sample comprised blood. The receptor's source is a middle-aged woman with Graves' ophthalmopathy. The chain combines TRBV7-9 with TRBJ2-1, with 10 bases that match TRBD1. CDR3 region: CASSVGTGDNEQFF. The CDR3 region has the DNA TGTGCCAGCAGCGTCGGGACAGGGGACAATGAGCAGTTCTTC.